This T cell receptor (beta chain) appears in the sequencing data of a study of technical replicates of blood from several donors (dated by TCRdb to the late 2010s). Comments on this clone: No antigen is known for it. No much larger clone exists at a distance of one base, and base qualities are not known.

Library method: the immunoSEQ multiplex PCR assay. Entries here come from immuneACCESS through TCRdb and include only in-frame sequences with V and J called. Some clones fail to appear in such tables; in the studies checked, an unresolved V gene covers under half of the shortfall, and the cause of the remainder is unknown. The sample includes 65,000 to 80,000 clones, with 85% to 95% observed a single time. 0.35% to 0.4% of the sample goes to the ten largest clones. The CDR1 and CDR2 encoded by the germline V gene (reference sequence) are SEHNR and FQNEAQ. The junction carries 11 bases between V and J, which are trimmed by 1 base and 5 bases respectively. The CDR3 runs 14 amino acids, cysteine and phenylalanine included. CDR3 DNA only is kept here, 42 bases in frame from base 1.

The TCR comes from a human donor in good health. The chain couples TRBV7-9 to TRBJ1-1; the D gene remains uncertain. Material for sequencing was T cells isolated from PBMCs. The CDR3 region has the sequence CASSLEGSRTEAFF. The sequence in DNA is TGTGCCAGCAGCTTAGAAGGGAGCCGGACTGAAGCTTTCTTT.